This T cell receptor (beta chain) emerged from a study of blood T cell repertoires in COVID-19. TCRdb's copy holds only in-frame clones and misses some; the assay was immunoSEQ multiplex PCR. The sample shows roughly 350,000 clones, around 91% of them seen only once. Germline V lookup: CDR1 LNHDA, CDR2 SQIVND (reference sequence). Germline trimming cut 3 bases from V and 4 bases from J; bases unmatched to any gene: 6. The CDR3 contains 15 residues. This TCR derives from a woman in her late teens or twenties who had recovered from COVID-19. The sample taken for sequencing was peripheral blood. J is TRBJ1-1 and V is TRBV19; TRBD1 matches at 9 bases. CDR3 in DNA: TGTGCCAGTAGTATCCCGCTGACAGGGGGCACTGAAGCTTTCTTT. The encoded protein is CASSIPLTGGTEAFF. The whole variable domain, filled in from reference TRBV19 and TRBJ1-1, reads DGGITQSPKYLFRKEGQNVTLSCEQNLNHDAMYWYRQDPGQGLRLIYYSQIVNDFQKGDIAEGYSVSREKKESFPLTVTSAQKNPTAFYLCASSIPLTGGTEAFFGQGTRLTVV.